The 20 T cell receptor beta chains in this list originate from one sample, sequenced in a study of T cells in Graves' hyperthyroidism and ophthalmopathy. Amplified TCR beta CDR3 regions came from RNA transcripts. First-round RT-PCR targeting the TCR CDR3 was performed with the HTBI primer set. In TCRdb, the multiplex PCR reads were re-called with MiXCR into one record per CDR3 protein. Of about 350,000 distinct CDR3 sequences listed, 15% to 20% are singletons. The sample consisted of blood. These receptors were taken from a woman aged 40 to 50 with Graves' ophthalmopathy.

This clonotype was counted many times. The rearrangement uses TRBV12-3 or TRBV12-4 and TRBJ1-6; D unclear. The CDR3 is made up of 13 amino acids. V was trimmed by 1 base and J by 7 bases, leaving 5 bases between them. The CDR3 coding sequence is TGTGCCAGCAGTTTAGTAGAGAATTCACCCCTCCACTTT. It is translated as CASSLVENSPLHF.

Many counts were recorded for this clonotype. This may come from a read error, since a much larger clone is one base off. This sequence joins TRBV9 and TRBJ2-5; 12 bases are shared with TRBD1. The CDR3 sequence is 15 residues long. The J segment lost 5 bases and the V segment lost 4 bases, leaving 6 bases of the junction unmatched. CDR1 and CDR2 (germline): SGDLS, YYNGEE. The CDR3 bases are TGTGCCAGCAGCCTCCGGGACAGGGGGCAGGAGACCCAGTACTTC. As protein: CASSLRDRGQETQYF.

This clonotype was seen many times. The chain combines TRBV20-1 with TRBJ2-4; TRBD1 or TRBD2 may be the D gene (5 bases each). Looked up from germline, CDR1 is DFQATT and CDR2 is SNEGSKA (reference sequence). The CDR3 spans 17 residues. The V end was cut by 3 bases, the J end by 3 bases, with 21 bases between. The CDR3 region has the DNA TGCAGTGCTAGGCGGTCGGGTGCTGAGGGGTTCAAAAACATTCAGTACTTC. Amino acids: CSARRSGAEGFKNIQYF.

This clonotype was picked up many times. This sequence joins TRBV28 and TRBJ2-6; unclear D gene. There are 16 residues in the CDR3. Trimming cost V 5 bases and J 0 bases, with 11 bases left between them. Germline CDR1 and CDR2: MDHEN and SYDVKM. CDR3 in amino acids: CASSPLPSSGANVLTF. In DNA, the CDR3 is TGTGCCAGCAGTCCGCTTCCGAGCTCTGGGGCCAACGTCCTGACTTTC.

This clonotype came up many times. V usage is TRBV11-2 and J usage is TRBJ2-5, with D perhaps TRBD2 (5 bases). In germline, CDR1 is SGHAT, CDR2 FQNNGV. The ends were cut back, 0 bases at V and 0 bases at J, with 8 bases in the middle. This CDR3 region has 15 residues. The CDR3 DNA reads TGTGCCAGCAGCTTAGAAACGGGGAACCAAGAGACCCAGTACTTC. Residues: CASSLETGNQETQYF. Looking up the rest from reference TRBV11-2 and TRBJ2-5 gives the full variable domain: EAGVAQSPRYKIIEKRQSVAFWCNPISGHATLYWYQQILGQGPKLLIQFQNNGVVDDSQLPKDRFSAERLKGVDSTLKIQPAKLEDSAVYLCASSLETGNQETQYFGPGTRLLVL.

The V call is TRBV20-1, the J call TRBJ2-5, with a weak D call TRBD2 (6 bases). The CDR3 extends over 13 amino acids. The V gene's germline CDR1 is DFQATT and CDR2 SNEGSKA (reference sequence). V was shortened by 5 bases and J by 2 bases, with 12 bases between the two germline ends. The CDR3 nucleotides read TGCAGTGCTCCCGGGGCGGGACAAGAGACCCAGTACTTC. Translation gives CSAPGAGQETQYF.

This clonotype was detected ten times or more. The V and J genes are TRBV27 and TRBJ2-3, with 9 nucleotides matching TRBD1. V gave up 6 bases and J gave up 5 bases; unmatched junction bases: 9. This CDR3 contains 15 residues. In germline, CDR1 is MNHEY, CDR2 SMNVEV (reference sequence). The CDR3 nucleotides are TGTGCCAGCAGCCGAGACAGGGGGAAAAGAGATACGCAGTATTTT. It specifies CASSRDRGKRDTQYF.

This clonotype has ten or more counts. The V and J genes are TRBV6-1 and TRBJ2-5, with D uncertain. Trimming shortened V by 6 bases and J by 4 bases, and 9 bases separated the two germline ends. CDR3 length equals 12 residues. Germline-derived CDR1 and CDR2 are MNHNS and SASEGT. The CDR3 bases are TGTGCCAGCAGGCTGACCGGAGAGACCCAGTACTTC. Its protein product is CASRLTGETQYF.

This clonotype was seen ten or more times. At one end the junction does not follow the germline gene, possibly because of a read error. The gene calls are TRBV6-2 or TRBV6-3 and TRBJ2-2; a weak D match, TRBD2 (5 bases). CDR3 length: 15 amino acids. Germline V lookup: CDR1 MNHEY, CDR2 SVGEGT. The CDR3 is CANSYGGGRTGELFF. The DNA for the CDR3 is TGTGCCAACAGTTACGGAGGCGGACGGACCGGGGAGCTGTTTTTT.

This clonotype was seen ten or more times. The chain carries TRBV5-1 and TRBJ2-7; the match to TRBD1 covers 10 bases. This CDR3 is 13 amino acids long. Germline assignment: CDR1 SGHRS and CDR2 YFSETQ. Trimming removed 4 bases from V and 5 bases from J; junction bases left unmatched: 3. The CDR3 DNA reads TGCGCCAGCAGCGCCGGGACAGGGGACGAGCAGTACTTC. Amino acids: CASSAGTGDEQYF.

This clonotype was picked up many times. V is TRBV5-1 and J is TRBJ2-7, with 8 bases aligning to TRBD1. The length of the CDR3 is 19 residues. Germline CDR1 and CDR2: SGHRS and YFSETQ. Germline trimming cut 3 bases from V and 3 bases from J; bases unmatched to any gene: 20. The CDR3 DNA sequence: TGCGCCAGCAGCTCGCAGGGGGCGCAGGACCACGGGTACGTCTACGAGCAGTACTTC. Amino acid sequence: CASSSQGAQDHGYVYEQYF.

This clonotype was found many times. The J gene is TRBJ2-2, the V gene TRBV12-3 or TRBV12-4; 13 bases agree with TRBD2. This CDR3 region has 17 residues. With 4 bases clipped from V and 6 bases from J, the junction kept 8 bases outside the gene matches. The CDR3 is CASSYWTSGRLAGELFF. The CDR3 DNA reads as TGTGCCAGCAGTTACTGGACTAGCGGGAGACTAGCCGGGGAGCTGTTTTTT.

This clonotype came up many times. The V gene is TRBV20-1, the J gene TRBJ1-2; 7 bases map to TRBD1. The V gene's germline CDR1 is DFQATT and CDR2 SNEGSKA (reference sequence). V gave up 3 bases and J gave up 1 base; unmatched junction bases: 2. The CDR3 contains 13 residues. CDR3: CSASRGYNYGYTF. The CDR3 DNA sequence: TGCAGTGCTAGCAGGGGGTATAACTATGGCTACACCTTC.

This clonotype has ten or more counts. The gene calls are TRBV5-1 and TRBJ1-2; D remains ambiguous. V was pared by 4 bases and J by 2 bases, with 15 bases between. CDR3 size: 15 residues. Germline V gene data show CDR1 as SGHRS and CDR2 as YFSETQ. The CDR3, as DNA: TGCGCCAGCAGCCCACCGGACCGGTTAAACTATGGCTACACCTTC. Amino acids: CASSPPDRLNYGYTF.

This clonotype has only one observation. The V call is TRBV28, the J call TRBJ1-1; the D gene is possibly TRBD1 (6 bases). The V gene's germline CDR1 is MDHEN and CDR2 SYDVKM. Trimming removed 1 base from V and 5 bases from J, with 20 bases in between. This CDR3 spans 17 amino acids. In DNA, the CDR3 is TGTGCCAGCAGTTTATTCGCACAGTATAGGGACACAACTGAAGCTTTCTTT. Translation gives CASSLFAQYRDTTEAFF. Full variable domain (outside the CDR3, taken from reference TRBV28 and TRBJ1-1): DVKVTQSSRYLVKRTGEKVFLECVQDMDHENMFWYRQDPGLGLRLIYFSYDVKMKEKGDIPEGYSVSREKKERFSLILESASTNQTSMYLCASSLFAQYRDTTEAFFGQGTRLTVV.

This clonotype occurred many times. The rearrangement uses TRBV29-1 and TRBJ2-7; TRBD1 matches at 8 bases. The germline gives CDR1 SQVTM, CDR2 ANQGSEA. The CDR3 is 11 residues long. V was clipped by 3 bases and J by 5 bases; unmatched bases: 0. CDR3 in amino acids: CSVETGDEQYF. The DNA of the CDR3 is TGCAGCGTTGAGACAGGGGACGAGCAGTACTTC.

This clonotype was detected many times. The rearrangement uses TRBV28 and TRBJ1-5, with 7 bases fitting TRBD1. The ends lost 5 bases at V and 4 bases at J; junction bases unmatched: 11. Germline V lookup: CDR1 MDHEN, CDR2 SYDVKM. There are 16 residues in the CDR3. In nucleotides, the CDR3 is TGTGCCAGCAGTCCCGCTACAGGGGTAGGTAATCAGCCCCAGCATTTT. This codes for CASSPATGVGNQPQHF.

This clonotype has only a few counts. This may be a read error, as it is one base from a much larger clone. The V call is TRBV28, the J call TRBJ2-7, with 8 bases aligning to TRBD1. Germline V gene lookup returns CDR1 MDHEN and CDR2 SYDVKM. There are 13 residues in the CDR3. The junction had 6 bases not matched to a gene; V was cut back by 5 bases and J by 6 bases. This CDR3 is CASSIRGRSEQYF. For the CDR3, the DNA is TGTGCCAGCAGTATCAGGGGGCGCTCCGAGCAGTACTTC.

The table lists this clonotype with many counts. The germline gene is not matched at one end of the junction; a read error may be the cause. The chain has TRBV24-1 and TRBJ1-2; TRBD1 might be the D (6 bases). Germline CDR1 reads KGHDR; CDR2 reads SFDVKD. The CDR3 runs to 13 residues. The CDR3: CATSDSAGTSLAF. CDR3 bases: TGTGCCACCAGTGATTCGGCCGGGACATCTCTCGCCTTC.

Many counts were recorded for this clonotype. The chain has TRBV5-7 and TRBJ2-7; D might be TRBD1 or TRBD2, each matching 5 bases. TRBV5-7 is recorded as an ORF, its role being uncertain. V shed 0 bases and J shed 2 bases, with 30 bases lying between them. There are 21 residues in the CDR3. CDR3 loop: CASSLVPALGRFSPGAYEQYF. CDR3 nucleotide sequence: TGTGCCAGCAGCTTGGTACCGGCTTTGGGGCGTTTTTCCCCCGGGGCCTACGAGCAGTACTTC.